The rows below give T cell receptor beta chains drawn from one sample of a study of T-cell reconstitution after alpha-beta-depleted transplantation in children. TCRdb ran MiXCR on the PCR reads and lists one entry per CDR3 protein. This sample carries around 52,000 distinct CDR3 sequences, approximately 6% of them seen once, and the ten largest clones take around 30%. The sample was PBMCs, mostly from graft donor cells, taken 60 days after TCRalphabeta/CD19-depleted stem cell transplant. The receptors derive from a female patient aged 2-15 years who had a stem cell transplant for aplastic anemia, so the T cells may come from the graft donor. Both conserved end residues are part of each CDR3. A D gene is named only where the DNA matches it firmly. A clone size is listed for some rows: how often the clone was seen (once, few, many), or a class if it is expanded.

J gene | D gene | clone size | V gene | CDR3 protein | CDR3 DNA
TRBJ2-7 | - | many | TRBV30 | CAWSVGGPYEQYF | TGTGCCTGGAGTGTAGGAGGCCCCTACGAGCAGTACTTC
TRBJ1-2 | - | many | TRBV25-1 | CASSASVLYGYTF | TGTGCCAGCAGTGCGTCAGTCCTATATGGCTACACCTTC
TRBJ2-5 | - | many | TRBV20-1 | CSATEQETQYF | TGCAGTGCTACAGAACAAGAGACCCAGTACTTC
TRBJ1-1 | - | many | TRBV20-1 | CSARGVLTPNTEAFF | TGCAGTGCTAGAGGGGTTTTGACCCCGAACACTGAAGCTTTCTTT
TRBJ2-5 | TRBD2 | many | TRBV12-3/TRBV12-4 | CASSLRFGTSGGAETQYF | TGTGCCAGCAGTTTACGTTTCGGAACTAGCGGGGGAGCGGAGACCCAGTACTTC
TRBJ1-1 | TRBD1 | - | TRBV7-2 | CASSFPRSSNRGVEAFF | TGTGCCAGCAGCTTTCCGCGCTCCAGTAACAGGGGGGTAGAAGCTTTCTTT
TRBJ2-2 | - | many | TRBV7-9 | CASSYRDAGELFF | TGTGCCAGCAGTTACAGGGATGCCGGGGAGCTGTTTTTT
TRBJ2-6 | - | many | TRBV7-8 | CASSLGGTGANVLTF | TGTGCCAGCAGCTTAGGTGGAACTGGGGCCAACGTCCTGACTTTC
TRBJ2-3 | - | - | TRBV30 | CAWSELGTQYF | TGTGCCTGGAGTGAACTGGGGACGCAGTATTTT
TRBJ2-3 | - | many | TRBV20-1 | CSAGGGRTRDTQYF | TGCAGTGCTGGGGGAGGACGGACACGAGATACGCAGTATTTT
TRBJ2-5 | - | many | TRBV9 | CASSSEETQYF | TGTGCCAGCAGCTCGGAAGAGACCCAGTACTTC
TRBJ2-1 | - | many | TRBV18 | CASSPGLGVSNEQFF | TGTGCCAGCTCACCCGGGTTAGGGGTTTCCAATGAGCAGTTCTTC
TRBJ2-5 | - | - | TRBV11-2 | CASSLGAGNQETQYF | TGTGCCAGCAGCTTAGGGGCCGGGAATCAAGAGACCCAGTACTTC
TRBJ2-1 | - | few | TRBV4-3 | CASSQARGFYNEQFF | TGCGCCAGCAGCCAAGCTCGGGGATTCTACAATGAGCAGTTCTTC
TRBJ2-7 | TRBD1 | many | TRBV6-1 | CASSSDRGFYEQYF | TGTGCCAGCAGTTCGGACAGGGGTTTCTACGAGCAGTACTTC
TRBJ2-1 | TRBD1 | many | TRBV7-9 | CASSLFGTVEYYNEQFF | TGTGCCAGCAGCTTATTCGGGACAGTCGAATACTACAATGAGCAGTTCTTC
TRBJ2-5 | TRBD1 | - | TRBV25-1 | CASSELAGGRETQYF | TGTGCCAGCAGTGAATTGGCAGGGGGCAGGGAGACCCAGTACTTC
TRBJ2-1 | TRBD2 | few | TRBV10-3 | CAISELSGRIWEQFF | TGTGCCATCAGTGAGCTGAGCGGGAGGATCTGGGAGCAGTTCTTC
TRBJ1-2 | - | many | TRBV7-2 | CASSAEAAGSNYGYTF | TGTGCCAGCAGCGCAGAGGCGGCAGGGTCGAACTATGGCTACACCTTC
TRBJ2-3 | TRBD2 | many | TRBV7-9 | CAISSGSSSDTQYF | TGTGCCATCAGTAGCGGGAGTTCGTCAGATACGCAGTATTTT
TRBJ2-5 | TRBD2 | many | TRBV7-9 | CASSFRSSGQETQYF | TGTGCCAGCAGCTTTAGGTCTAGCGGCCAAGAGACCCAGTACTTC
TRBJ1-4 | - | many | TRBV12-3/TRBV12-4 | CASRAPGLPNEKLFF | TGTGCCAGCAGAGCCCCGGGGTTACCTAATGAAAAACTGTTTTTT
TRBJ2-7 | - | few | TRBV4-2 | CASSQDRAYEQYF | TGTGCCAGCAGCCAAGACAGGGCCTACGAGCAGTACTTC
TRBJ2-7 | TRBD2 | large | TRBV29-1 | CSPRRGATYEQYF | TGCAGCCCCCGGCGGGGGGCCACCTACGAGCAGTACTTC
TRBJ2-1 | TRBD2 | many | TRBV7-9 | CASSFGLGDYNEQFF | TGTGCCAGCAGCTTCGGACTAGGGGACTACAATGAGCAGTTCTTC
TRBJ2-1 | - | many | TRBV24-1 | CATSGTGYRRTEQFF | TGTGCCACCAGTGGTACGGGATACCGACGAACTGAGCAGTTCTTC